This T cell receptor (beta chain) was captured by sequencing in a study of shared clonotypes between healthy human individuals. Study-level points and caveats: Clonotype sharing among donors was expected to depend on sequencing depth. A few donors had 4% to 5% of their naive CD4 clonotypes in common.

With V trimmed by 7 bases and J by 0 bases, 9 bases remained unmatched. In germline, CDR1 is MDHEN, CDR2 SYDVKM. The CDR3 sequence is 16 residues long. As concerns this clone: Its specificity is not known.

Some 30,000 T cell genomes (around 190 ng DNA) went into each sorted-subset replicate. Repertoires were generated with immunoSEQ multiplex PCR, while TCRdb's copy carries only in-frame clones and drops some. The table lists 110,000 or so clones, 55% to 80% of them singletons. The chain recombines TRBV28 with TRBJ1-5; the match to TRBD1 covers 7 bases. Material for sequencing was memory CD8+ T cells sorted from blood. As for subset: CD45RO+ cells pooled with CCR7-negative TemRA cells. The sequence was obtained from a woman aged 25 to 39 in good health. The CDR3 bases are TGTGCCAGCAAGGGGAGGGGACAGCATAGCAATCAGCCCCAGCATTTT. Translation gives CASKGRGQHSNQPQHF.